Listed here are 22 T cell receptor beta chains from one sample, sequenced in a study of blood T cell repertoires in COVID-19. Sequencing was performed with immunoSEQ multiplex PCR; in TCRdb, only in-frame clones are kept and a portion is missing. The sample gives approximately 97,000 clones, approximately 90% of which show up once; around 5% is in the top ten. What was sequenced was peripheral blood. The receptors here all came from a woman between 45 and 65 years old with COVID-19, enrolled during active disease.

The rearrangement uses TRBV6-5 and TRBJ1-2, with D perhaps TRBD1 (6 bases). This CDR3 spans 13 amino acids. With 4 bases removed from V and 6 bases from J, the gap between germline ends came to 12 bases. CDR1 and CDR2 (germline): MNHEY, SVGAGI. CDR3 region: CASSSQGRDGYTF. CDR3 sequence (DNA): TGTGCCAGCAGTTCACAGGGCAGGGATGGCTACACCTTC.

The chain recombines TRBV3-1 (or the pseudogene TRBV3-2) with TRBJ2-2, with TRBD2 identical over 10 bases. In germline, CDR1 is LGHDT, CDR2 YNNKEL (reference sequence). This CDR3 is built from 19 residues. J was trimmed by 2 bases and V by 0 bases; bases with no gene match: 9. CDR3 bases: TGTGCCAGCAGCCAAGATAGATCTAGCGGGGGCTTTAACACCGGGGAGCTGTTTTTT. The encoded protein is CASSQDRSSGGFNTGELFF.

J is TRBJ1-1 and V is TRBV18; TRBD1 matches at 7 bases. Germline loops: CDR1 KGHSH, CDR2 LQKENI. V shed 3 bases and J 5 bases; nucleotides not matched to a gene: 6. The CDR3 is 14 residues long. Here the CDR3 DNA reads TGTGCCAGCTCACCCGACAGGGCCGGAACTGAAGCTTTCTTT. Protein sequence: CASSPDRAGTEAFF.

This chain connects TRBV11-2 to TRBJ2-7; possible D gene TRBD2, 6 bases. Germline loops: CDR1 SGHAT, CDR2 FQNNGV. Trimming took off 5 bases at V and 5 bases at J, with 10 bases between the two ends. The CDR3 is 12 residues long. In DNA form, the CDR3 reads TGTGCCAGCAGCGCGGGGTTCCACGAGCAGTACTTC. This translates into CASSAGFHEQYF.

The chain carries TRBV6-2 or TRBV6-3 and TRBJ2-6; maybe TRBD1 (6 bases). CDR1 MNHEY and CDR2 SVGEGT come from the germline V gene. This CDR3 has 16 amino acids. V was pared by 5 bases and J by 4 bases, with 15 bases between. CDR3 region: CASSGMTGSGANVLTF. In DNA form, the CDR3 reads TGTGCCAGCAGTGGCATGACAGGATCCGGGGCCAACGTCCTGACTTTC.

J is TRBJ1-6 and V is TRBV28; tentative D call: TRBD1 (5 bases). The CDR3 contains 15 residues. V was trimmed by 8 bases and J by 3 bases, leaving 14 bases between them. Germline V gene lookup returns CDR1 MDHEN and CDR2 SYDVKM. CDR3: CASLGDPYYNSPLHF. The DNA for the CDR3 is TGTGCCAGCCTAGGGGATCCCTACTATAATTCACCCCTCCACTTT.

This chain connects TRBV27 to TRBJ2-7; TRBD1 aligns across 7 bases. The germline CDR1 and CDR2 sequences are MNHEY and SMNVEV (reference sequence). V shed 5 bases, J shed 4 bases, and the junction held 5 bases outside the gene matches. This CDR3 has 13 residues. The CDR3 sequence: CASSATQGYEQYF. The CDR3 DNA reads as TGTGCCAGCAGTGCAACACAGGGGTACGAGCAGTACTTC.

The CDR3, as DNA: TGTGCCAGTAGTATACCAAAGGGACAGAATTCACCCCTCCACTTT. This encodes CASSIPKGQNSPLHF. The chain has TRBV19 and TRBJ1-6; 7 bases map to TRBD1. This CDR3 is built from 15 residues. The germline gives CDR1 LNHDA, CDR2 SQIVND (reference sequence). V was pared by 2 bases and J by 7 bases, with 5 bases of the junction left unmatched.

For the CDR3, the DNA is TGTGCCAGCAGCTTAGTTGGGCAAGGTAGGAACACTGAAGCTTTCTTT. Translating gives CASSLVGQGRNTEAFF. V usage is TRBV7-9 and J usage is TRBJ1-1, with unresolved D. The CDR3 length is 16 residues. Germline CDR1 SEHNR, CDR2 FQNEAQ (reference sequence). Trimming stripped 1 base from V and 1 base from J, with 13 bases between. The full variable domain, with the rest looked up from reference TRBV7-9 and TRBJ1-1, is DTGVSQNPRHKITKRGQNVTFRCDPISEHNRLYWYRQTLGQGPEFLTYFQNEAQLEKSRLLSDRFSAERPKGSFSTLEIQRTEQGDSAMYLCASSLVGQGRNTEAFFGQGTRLTVV.

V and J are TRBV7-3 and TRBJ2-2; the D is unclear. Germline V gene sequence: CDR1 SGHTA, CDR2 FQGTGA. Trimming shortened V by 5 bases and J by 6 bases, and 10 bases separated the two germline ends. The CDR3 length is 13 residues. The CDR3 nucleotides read TGTGCCAGCAGCCCCCGGGTCTCCGGGGAGCTGTTTTTT. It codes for CASSPRVSGELFF.

The CDR3 nucleotides read TGTGCCAGCAGTTTTCAGACTAGCGGGGGGCGGGTCACAGATACGCAGTATTTT. It encodes CASSFQTSGGRVTDTQYF. The V call is TRBV27, the J call TRBJ2-3, with 13 bases lining up with TRBD2. Per germline, CDR1 MNHEY and CDR2 SMNVEV (reference sequence). CDR3 size: 18 residues. V was clipped by 3 bases and J by 2 bases; unmatched bases: 8.

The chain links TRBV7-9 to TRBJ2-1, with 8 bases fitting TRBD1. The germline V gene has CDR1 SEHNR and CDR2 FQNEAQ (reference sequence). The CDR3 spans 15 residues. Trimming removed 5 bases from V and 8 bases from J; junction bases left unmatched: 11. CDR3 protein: CASSRDRGMMDEQFF. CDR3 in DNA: TGTGCCAGCAGCCGAGACAGGGGAATGATGGATGAGCAGTTCTTC.

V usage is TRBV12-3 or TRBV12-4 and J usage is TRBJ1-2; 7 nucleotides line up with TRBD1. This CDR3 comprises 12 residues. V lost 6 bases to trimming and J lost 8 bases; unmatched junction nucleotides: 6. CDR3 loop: CASSPTGLGYTF. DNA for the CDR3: TGTGCCAGCAGCCCGACAGGGCTAGGCTACACCTTC.

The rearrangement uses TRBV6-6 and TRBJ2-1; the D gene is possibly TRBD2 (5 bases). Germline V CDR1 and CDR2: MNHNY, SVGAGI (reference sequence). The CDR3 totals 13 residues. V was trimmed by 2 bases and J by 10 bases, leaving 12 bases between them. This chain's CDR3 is CASSYLEGREQFF. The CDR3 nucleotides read TGTGCCAGCAGTTACCTAGAGGGAAGGGAGCAGTTCTTC.

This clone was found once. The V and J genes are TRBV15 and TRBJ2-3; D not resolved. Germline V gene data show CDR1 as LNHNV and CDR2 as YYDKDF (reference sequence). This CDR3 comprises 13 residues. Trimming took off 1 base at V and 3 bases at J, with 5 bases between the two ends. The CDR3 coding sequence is TGTGCCACCAGCAGAGCCGGGACAGATACGCAGTATTTT. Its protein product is CATSRAGTDTQYF.

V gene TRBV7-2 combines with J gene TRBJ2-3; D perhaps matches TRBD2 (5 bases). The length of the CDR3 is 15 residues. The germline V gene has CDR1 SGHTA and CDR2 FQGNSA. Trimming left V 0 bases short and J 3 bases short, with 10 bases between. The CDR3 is CASSLALPGTDTQYF. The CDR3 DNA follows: TGTGCCAGCAGCTTAGCGCTTCCGGGGACAGATACGCAGTATTTT.

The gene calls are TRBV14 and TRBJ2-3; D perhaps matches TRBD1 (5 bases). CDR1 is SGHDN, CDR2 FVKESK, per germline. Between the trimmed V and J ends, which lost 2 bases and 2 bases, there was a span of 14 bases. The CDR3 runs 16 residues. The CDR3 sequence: CASSQRLAGYTDTQYF. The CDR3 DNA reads TGTGCCAGCAGCCAAAGGTTGGCAGGGTACACAGATACGCAGTATTTT.

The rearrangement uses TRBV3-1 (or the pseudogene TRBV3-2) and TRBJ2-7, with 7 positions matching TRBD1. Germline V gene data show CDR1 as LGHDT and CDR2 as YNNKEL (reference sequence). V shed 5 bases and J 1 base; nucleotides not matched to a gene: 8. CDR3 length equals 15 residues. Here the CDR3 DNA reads TGTGCCAGCAGCAAAGGGGGCTTGGGGTCCTACGAGCAGTACTTC. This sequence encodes CASSKGGLGSYEQYF.

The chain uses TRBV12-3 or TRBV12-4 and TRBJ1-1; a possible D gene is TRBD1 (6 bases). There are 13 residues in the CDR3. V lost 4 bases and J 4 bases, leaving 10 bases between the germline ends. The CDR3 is CASSSGQRTEAFF. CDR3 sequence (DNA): TGTGCCAGCAGTTCAGGACAGCGCACTGAAGCTTTCTTT.

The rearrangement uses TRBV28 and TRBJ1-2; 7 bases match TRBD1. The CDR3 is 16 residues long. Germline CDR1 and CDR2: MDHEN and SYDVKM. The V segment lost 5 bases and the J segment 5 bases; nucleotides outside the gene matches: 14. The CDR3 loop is CASSPPVEGAAYGYTF. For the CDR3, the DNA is TGTGCCAGCAGTCCCCCCGTTGAGGGGGCGGCATATGGCTACACCTTC.

CDR3 in amino acids: CASSFRDNSPLHF. The CDR3 DNA is TGTGCCAGCAGTTTCAGGGATAATTCACCCCTCCACTTT. This chain connects TRBV12-3 or TRBV12-4 to TRBJ1-6; TRBD1 might be the D (5 bases). Trimming took off 3 bases at V and 5 bases at J, with 5 bases between the two ends. This CDR3 is built from 13 residues.

CDR3 protein: CASNDPSGGVSTDTQYF. Written as DNA, the CDR3 is TGCGCCAGCAATGATCCGAGCGGGGGGGTTAGCACAGATACGCAGTATTTT. V usage is TRBV10-2 and J usage is TRBJ2-3; 10 bases fit TRBD2. Germline V CDR1 and CDR2: WSHSY, SAAADI. Trimming removed 7 bases from V and 0 bases from J; junction bases left unmatched: 10. The CDR3 covers 17 residues.